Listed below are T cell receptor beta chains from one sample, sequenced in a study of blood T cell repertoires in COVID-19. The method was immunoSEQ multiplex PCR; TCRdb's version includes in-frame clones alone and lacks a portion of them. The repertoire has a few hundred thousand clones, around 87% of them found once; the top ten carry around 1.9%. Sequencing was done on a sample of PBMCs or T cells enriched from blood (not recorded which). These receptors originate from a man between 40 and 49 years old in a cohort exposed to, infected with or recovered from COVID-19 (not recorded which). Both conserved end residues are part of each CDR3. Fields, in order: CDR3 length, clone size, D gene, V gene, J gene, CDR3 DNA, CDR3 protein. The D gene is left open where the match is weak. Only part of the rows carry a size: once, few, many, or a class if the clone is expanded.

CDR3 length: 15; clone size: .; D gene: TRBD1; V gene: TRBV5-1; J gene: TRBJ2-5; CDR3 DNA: TGCGCCAGCAGCGCGGACAGGGTGCTCTGGGAGACCCAGTACTTC; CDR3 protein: CASSADRVLWETQYF
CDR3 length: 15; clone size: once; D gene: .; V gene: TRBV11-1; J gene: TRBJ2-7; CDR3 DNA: TGTGCCAGCAGCAAAACCCCGACAGGCCTCTACGAGCAGTACTTC; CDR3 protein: CASSKTPTGLYEQYF
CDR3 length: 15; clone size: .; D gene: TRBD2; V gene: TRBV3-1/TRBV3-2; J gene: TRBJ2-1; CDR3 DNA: TGTGCCAGCAGCCAAGACCCTAGCGGGATTACGTCCCAGTTCTTC; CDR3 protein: CASSQDPSGITSQFF
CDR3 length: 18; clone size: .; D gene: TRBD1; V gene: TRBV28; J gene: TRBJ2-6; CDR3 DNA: TGTGCCAGCAGTTTATTTCCTAAAGGGGGCGCTGGGGCCAACGTCCTGACTTTC; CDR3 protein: CASSLFPKGGAGANVLTF
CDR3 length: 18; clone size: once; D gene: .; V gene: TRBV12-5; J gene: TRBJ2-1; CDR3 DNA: TGTGCTAGTGGTTTGTTACTCGGCGAGACTAGCTCCTACAATGAGCAGTTCTTC; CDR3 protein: CASGLLLGETSSYNEQFF
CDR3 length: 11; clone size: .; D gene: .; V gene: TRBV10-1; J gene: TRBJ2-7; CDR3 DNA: TGCGCCCGCAGTTGGAGATACGAGCAGTACTTC; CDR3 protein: CARSWRYEQYF
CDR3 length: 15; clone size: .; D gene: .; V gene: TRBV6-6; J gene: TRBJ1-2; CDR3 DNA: TGTGCCAGCAGTTACTCAGGGGGTTTTAACTATGGCTACACCTTC; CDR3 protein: CASSYSGGFNYGYTF
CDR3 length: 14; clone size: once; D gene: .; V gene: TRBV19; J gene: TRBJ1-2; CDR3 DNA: TGTGCCAGTGGACGGACGGACACCCTCTATGGCTACACCTTC; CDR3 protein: CASGRTDTLYGYTF
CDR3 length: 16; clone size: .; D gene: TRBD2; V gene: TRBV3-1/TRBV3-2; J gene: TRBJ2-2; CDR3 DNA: TGTGCCAGCAGCCAAGACCCGGGACTAGGGGCCGGGGAGCTGTTTTTT; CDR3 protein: CASSQDPGLGAGELFF
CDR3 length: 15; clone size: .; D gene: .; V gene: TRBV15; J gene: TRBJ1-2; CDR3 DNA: TGTGCCACCAGCAGAGGAGGCGGGCTTAGATATGGCTACACCTTC; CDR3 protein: CATSRGGGLRYGYTF
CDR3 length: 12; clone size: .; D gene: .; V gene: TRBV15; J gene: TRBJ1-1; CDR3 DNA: TGTGCCACCAGCGGACATAGAACTGAAGCTTTCTTT; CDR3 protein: CATSGHRTEAFF
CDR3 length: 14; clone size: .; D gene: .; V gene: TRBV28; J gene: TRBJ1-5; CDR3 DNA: TGTGCCAGCAGTTTAACGTTCCAGGATCAGCCCCAGCATTTT; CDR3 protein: CASSLTFQDQPQHF
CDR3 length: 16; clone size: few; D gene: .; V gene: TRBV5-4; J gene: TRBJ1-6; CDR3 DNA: TGTGCCAGCAGCCCGCGCCCGGGGGCCTATAATTCACCCCTCCACTTT; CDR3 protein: CASSPRPGAYNSPLHF
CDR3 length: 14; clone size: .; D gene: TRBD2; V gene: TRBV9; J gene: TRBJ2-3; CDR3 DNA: TGTGCCAGCAGCCAAACTAGCGCGGGAGATACGCAGTATTTT; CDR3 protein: CASSQTSAGDTQYF
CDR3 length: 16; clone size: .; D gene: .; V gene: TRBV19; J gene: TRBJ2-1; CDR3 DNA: TGTGCCAGTAGTATAGATAGTCCATCTGCTGGTAATGAGCAGTTCTTC; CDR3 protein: CASSIDSPSAGNEQFF
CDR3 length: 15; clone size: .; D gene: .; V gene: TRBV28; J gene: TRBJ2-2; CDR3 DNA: TGTGCCAGCGTCGACGGGGGAACGAACACCGGGGAGCTGTTTTTT; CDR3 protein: CASVDGGTNTGELFF
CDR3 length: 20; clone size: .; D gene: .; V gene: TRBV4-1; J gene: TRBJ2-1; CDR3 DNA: TGCGCCAGCAGCCAAGAGCTTCCAGGCATTCTAGCCGCTCCGCGCAATGAGCAGTTCTTC; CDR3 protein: CASSQELPGILAAPRNEQFF
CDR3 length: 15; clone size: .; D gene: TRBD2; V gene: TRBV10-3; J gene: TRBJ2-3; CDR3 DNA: TGTGCCATCAGTACTAGCGGGAGGGCTACAGATACGCAGTATTTT; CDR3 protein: CAISTSGRATDTQYF
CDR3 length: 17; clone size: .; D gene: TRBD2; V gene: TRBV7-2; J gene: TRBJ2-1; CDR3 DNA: TGTGCCAGCAGCTTAGTCTTTCGGGACTACTCCACTAATGAGCAGTTCTTC; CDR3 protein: CASSLVFRDYSTNEQFF
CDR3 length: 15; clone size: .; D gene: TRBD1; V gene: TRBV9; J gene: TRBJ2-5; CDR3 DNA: TGTGCCAGCAGCGTAGGGCCAGGGGGTGGATGGACCCAGTACTTC; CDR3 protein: CASSVGPGGGWTQYF
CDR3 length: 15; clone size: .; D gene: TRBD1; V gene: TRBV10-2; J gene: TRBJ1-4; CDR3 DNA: TGCGCCAGCAGTGAGCAAACAGGGGTACGGGAAAAACTGTTTTTT; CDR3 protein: CASSEQTGVREKLFF
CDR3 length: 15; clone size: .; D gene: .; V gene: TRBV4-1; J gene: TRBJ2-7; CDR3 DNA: TGCGCCAGCAGCCAAGTACAAGCTAGCTCCTACGAGCAGTACTTC; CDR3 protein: CASSQVQASSYEQYF
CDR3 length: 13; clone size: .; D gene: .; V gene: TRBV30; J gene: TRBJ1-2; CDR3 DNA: TGTGCCTGGACCCCTATCGCAGGCTATGGCTACACCTTC; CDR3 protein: CAWTPIAGYGYTF
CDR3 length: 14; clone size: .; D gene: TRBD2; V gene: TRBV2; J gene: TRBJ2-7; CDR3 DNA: TGTGCCAGCAGTGCCCGCGGGAGCTCCTACGAGCAGTACTTC; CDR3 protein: CASSARGSSYEQYF
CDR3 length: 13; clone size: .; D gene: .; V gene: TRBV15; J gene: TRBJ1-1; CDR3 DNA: TGTGCCACCAGCGGGGGGGGGAACACTGAAGCTTTCTTT; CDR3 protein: CATSGGGNTEAFF
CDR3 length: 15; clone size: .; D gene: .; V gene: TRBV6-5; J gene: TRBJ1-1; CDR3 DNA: TGTGCCAGCAGTATAAACCCGGGACAGAACACTGAAGCTTTCTTT; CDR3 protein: CASSINPGQNTEAFF
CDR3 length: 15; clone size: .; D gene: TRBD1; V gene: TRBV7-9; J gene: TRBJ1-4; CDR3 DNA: TGTGCCAGCAGCTTAGCCGGGACAGTTAATGAAAAACTGTTTTTT; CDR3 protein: CASSLAGTVNEKLFF
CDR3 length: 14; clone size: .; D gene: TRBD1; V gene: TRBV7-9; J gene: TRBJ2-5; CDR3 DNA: TGTGCCAGCAGCTTAGAGACAGGGACGGAGACCCAGTACTTC; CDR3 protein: CASSLETGTETQYF
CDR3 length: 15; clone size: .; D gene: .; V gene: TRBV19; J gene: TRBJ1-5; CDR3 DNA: TGTGCCAGTAGTACCCTCGGACATAGCAATCAGCCCCAGCATTTT; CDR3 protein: CASSTLGHSNQPQHF
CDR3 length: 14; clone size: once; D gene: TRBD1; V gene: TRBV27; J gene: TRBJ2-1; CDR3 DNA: TGTGCCAGCAGTTTAAGGACAGGGGGCTTTTTACAGTTCTTC; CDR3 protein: CASSLRTGGFLQFF
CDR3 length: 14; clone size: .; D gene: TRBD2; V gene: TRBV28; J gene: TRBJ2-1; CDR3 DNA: TGTGCCAGCAGTTTATCGGCTAGCGGGAGGGCCGAGTTCTTC; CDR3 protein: CASSLSASGRAEFF
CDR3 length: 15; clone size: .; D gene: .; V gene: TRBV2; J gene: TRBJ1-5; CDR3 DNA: TGTGCCAGCAGTGGGCCGGGGTCCCCCAATCAGCCCCAGCATTTT; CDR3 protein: CASSGPGSPNQPQHF
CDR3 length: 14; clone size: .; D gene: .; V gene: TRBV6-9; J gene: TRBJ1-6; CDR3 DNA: TGTGCCAGCAGTTATTCCGCGGGGTTCTCACCCCTCCACTTT; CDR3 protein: CASSYSAGFSPLHF
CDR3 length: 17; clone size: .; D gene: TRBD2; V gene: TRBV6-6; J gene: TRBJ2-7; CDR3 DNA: TGTGCCAGCAGTCGAACCCCACCTAGCGGGAGCTCCTACGAGCAGTACTTC; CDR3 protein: CASSRTPPSGSSYEQYF
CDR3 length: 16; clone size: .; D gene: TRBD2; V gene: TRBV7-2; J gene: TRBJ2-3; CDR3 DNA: TGTGCCAGCAGCTTGAAGCGCGGGAGGCCCACAGATACGCAGTATTTT; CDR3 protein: CASSLKRGRPTDTQYF
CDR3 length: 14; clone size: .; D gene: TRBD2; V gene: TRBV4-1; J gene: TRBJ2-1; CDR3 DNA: TGCGCCAGCAGCCAGCTAGCGGATGACAATGAGCAGTTCTTC; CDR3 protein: CASSQLADDNEQFF
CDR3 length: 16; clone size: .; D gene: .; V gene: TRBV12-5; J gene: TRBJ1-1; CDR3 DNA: TGTGCTAGTGGTTTGGTACATCTGGGGGCAGTCACTGAAGCTTTCTTT; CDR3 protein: CASGLVHLGAVTEAFF
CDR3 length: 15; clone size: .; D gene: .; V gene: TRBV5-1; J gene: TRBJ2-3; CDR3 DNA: TGCGCCAGCAGCTTGATGGGCACGAGCACAGATACGCAGTATTTT; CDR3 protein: CASSLMGTSTDTQYF
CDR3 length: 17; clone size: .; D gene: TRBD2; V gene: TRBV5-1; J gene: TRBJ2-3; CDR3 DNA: TGCGCCAGCAGCTTGGCGGTTAGCGGGGGGAGCACAGATACGCAGTATTTT; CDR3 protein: CASSLAVSGGSTDTQYF
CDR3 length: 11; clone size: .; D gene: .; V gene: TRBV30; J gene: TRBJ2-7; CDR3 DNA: TGTGCCGGAGGGGATTCCTACGAGCAGTACTTC; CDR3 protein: CAGGDSYEQYF
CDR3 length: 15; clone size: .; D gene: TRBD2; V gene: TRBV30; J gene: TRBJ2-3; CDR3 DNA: TGTGCCTGGGCTTCTAGCGGGACGCGCACAGATACGCAGTATTTT; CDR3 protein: CAWASSGTRTDTQYF
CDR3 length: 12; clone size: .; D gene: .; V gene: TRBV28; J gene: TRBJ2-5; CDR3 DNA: TGTGCCAGCAGTCAATCCCAGACTAGTCCGAACTTC; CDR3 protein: CASSQSQTSPNF
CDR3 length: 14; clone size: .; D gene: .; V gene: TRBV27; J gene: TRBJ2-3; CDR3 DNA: TGTGCCAGCAGTTTTGAGCCAACCACAGATACGCAGTATTTT; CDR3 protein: CASSFEPTTDTQYF
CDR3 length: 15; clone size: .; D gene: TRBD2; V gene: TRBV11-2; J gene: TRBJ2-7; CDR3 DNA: TGTGCCAGCAGCTTAGAACCTAGCGGGAGCGGGCAGCAGTACTTC; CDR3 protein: CASSLEPSGSGQQYF
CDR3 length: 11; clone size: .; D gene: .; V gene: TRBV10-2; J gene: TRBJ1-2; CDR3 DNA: TGCGCCAGCATAGATAACTATGGCTACACTTTC; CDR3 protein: CASIDNYGYTF
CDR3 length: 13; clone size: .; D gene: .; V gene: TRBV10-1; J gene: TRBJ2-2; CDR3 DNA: TGCGCCAGCAGTGAGAGAGGGTCCGGGGAGCTGTTTTTT; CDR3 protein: CASSERGSGELFF
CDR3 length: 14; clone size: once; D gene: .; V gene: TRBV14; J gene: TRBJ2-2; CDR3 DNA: TGTGCCAGCAGCCAGGCTCAGTACACCGGGGAGCTGTTTTTT; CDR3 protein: CASSQAQYTGELFF
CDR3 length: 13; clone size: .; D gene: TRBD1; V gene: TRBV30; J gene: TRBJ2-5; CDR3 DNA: TGTGCCTGGACGAAGACAGGGCCAGAGACCCAGTACTTC; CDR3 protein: CAWTKTGPETQYF
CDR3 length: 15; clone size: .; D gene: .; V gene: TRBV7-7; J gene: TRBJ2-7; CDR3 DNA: TGTGCCAGCAGCTTTCTCCGAGGGGGTCCCTACGAGCAGTACTTC; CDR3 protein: CASSFLRGGPYEQYF